The next 16 T cell receptor beta chains were all read from a single sample in a study of T-cell reconstitution after alpha-beta-depleted transplantation in children. Unique molecular identifiers featured in how the TCRbeta library was prepared. TCRdb re-analysed the PCR reads in MiXCR, keeping a single row per CDR3 protein. There are 450,000 to 700,000 distinct CDR3 sequences in the sample; 25% to 30% occur only once, and 36% lies in the top ten. This sample comprised PBMCs, obtained before TCRalphabeta/CD19-depleted stem cell transplant. These receptor sequences come from a boy under three years old with Wiskott-Aldrich syndrome, due to receive a stem cell transplant.

This clonotype has a count of ten or more. V and J are TRBV27 and TRBJ2-3, with 8 bases matching TRBD1. The length of the CDR3 is 14 residues. Per the germline V gene, CDR1 is MNHEY and CDR2 is SMNVEV (reference sequence). With 8 bases clipped from V and 5 bases from J, the junction kept 9 bases outside the gene matches. The DNA of the CDR3 is TGTGCCAGCGGCAGGGGGCGGAGTAGAGATACGCAGTATTTT. Its protein product is CASGRGRSRDTQYF.

The gene calls are TRBV7-2 and TRBJ1-6; D is unclear. Trimming took off 5 bases at V and 12 bases at J, with 17 bases between the two ends. The CDR3 consists of 14 residues. Germline V lookup: CDR1 SGHTA, CDR2 FQGNSA. This chain's CDR3 is CASSPPGSGLPLHF. The DNA of the CDR3 is TGTGCCAGCAGCCCCCCGGGCAGTGGATTACCCCTCCACTTT.

This clonotype was seen a few times. The chain employs TRBV29-1 and TRBJ2-7; possibly TRBD1 or TRBD2 for D (5 bases each). The CDR3 is made up of 13 amino acids. Germline V lookup: CDR1 SQVTM, CDR2 ANQGSEA. Deletions cut 6 bases from V and 5 bases from J, with 17 bases between. CDR3 loop: CSVVGDVGHEQYF. The CDR3 coding sequence is TGCAGCGTCGTGGGGGACGTCGGCCACGAGCAGTACTTC.

The chain joins TRBV5-1 to TRBJ2-7; 7 bases are shared with TRBD1. V gave up 0 bases and J gave up 3 bases; unmatched junction bases: 6. This CDR3 region has 15 residues. Germline assignment: CDR1 SGHRS and CDR2 YFSETQ. CDR3 region: CASSLEGTVFYEQYF. As DNA, the CDR3 is TGCGCCAGCAGCTTGGAAGGGACAGTTTTCTACGAGCAGTACTTC.

The J gene is TRBJ2-3, the V gene TRBV5-6; 7 positions match TRBD1. The trim removed 2 bases at V and 3 bases at J, leaving 9 bases unmatched. This CDR3 has 16 residues. Germline V gene data show CDR1 as SGHDT and CDR2 as YYEEEE. CDR3 sequence reads: CASSLLFEGATDTQYF. CDR3 in DNA: TGTGCCAGCAGCTTACTTTTCGAGGGGGCGACAGATACGCAGTATTTT.

In its sample, this clonotype was seen a few times. The chain has TRBV29-1 and TRBJ2-7; 8 nucleotides match TRBD1. CDR1 is SQVTM, CDR2 ANQGSEA, per germline. This CDR3 has 13 residues. Unmatched junction bases numbered 7, after V lost 5 bases and J lost 4 bases. CDR3 coding DNA: TGCAGCGTTTGGACAGGGCTGGCGTACGAGCAGTACTTC. Translating it yields CSVWTGLAYEQYF.

The chain has TRBV10-3 and TRBJ1-6; D unresolved. Trimming removed 5 bases from V and 9 bases from J, with 17 bases in between. Germline values: CDR1 ENHRY, CDR2 SYGVKD. The CDR3 consists of 15 residues. The chain's CDR3 is CAISRDHGDVSPLHF. CDR3 DNA: TGTGCCATCAGTAGGGATCATGGGGATGTTTCACCCCTCCACTTT.

This clonotype was detected once. The V gene is TRBV24-1, the J gene TRBJ2-3; the D is unclear. The V end was cut by 2 bases, the J end by 4 bases, with 12 bases between. The CDR3 is 15 residues long. Germline loops: CDR1 KGHDR, CDR2 SFDVKD. CDR3 in amino acids: CATSDSASWADTQYF. CDR3 nucleotide sequence: TGTGCCACCAGTGATTCCGCGTCCTGGGCAGATACGCAGTATTTT.

Only a few counts were recorded for this clonotype. The chain has TRBV12-3 or TRBV12-4 and TRBJ1-3; no definite D call. This CDR3 is 16 amino acids long. V was pared by 1 base and J by 6 bases, with 16 bases between. The CDR3 loop is CASSLDTRRTENTIYF. The CDR3 DNA is TGTGCCAGCAGTTTAGACACCAGACGGACGGAAAACACCATATATTTT.

Only a few counts were recorded for this clonotype. This chain connects TRBV20-1 to TRBJ1-3; D gene uncertain. In germline, CDR1 is DFQATT, CDR2 SNEGSKA (reference sequence). The CDR3 covers 15 residues. V lost 6 bases, J lost 0 bases, and 15 bases lay in between. CDR3 region: CSALSGRTSGNTIYF. In DNA form, the CDR3 reads TGCAGTGCCTTAAGTGGACGTACCTCTGGAAACACCATATATTTT.

This clonotype has a handful of counts. The V gene is TRBV10-3, the J gene TRBJ2-7; D possibly uses TRBD1 or TRBD2 (5 bases each). This CDR3 has 13 residues. V lost 5 bases and J lost 7, with 15 bases in between. Germline V CDR1 and CDR2: ENHRY, SYGVKD. CDR3 in amino acids: CAISLNLGEEQYF. The DNA of the CDR3 is TGTGCCATCAGTCTTAACTTGGGGGAAGAGCAGTACTTC.

This clonotype was detected only a few times. DNA for the CDR3: TGCAGTGCTAGAGCCCGGGACAGGGGGTATAATCAGCCCCAGCATTTT. Translated: CSARARDRGYNQPQHF. The V call is TRBV20-1, the J call TRBJ1-5, with 11 bases identical to TRBD1. The CDR3 covers 16 residues. Germline V lookup: CDR1 DFQATT, CDR2 SNEGSKA (reference sequence). J gave up 4 bases and V 1 base, and 6 bases lay outside the gene matches.

The chain joins TRBV5-1 to TRBJ1-2; D remains unclear. The CDR3 spans 14 residues. V shed 0 bases and J shed 1 base, with 7 bases lying between them. The germline V gene has CDR1 SGHRS and CDR2 YFSETQ. CDR3 in amino acids: CASSLDGLNYGYTF. CDR3 coding DNA: TGCGCCAGCAGCTTGGACGGTCTTAACTATGGCTACACCTTC.

The chain combines TRBV5-1 with TRBJ2-3, with D perhaps matching TRBD2 (6 bases). V was pared by 4 bases and J by 0 bases, with 15 bases between. Germline loops: CDR1 SGHRS, CDR2 YFSETQ. The CDR3 sequence is 16 residues long. The CDR3 nucleotides are TGCGCCAGCAGCCCCGCAACTAGCAGTAGCACAGATACGCAGTATTTT. Protein: CASSPATSSSTDTQYF.

This clonotype showed up just a few times. V is TRBV11-2 and J is TRBJ2-5; unclear D gene. CDR1 and CDR2 (germline): SGHAT, FQNNGV. This CDR3 is built from 14 residues. With 1 base removed from V and 1 base from J, the gap between germline ends came to 7 bases. The CDR3 DNA follows: TGTGCCAGCAGCTTAGTAAACATCCAAGAGACCCAGTACTTC. Protein sequence: CASSLVNIQETQYF.

The rearrangement joins TRBV7-2 to TRBJ2-7; 11 nucleotides align to TRBD2. J lost 5 bases, V lost 5 bases, and 5 bases had no gene match. Germline V gene sequence: CDR1 SGHTA, CDR2 FQGNSA. CDR3 length equals 14 residues. CDR3 residues: CASSELAGGHEQYF. In DNA form, the CDR3 reads TGTGCCAGCAGCGAGCTAGCGGGAGGCCACGAGCAGTACTTC.